Listed here is a single TCR beta chain. Measured with immunoSEQ multiplex PCR; TCRdb has only the in-frame clones, and not every one. This table holds roughly 1 million clones, 75% to 80% found once. The data stem from a study of shared clonotypes between healthy human individuals. The CDR3 sequence is 15 residues long. Germline V gene lookup returns CDR1 MDHEN and CDR2 SYDVKM. J lost 6 bases, V lost 3 bases, and 4 bases had no gene match. The clonotype was recovered from a man between 18 and 35 years old in good health. Some clones in this sample may be carry-over from other donors' samples. V gene TRBV28 combines with J gene TRBJ2-1, with 11 bases that match TRBD2. Sample: memory CD4+ T cells from PBMCs. Sample subset: CD45RA-negative fraction. The CDR3 spells CASSLRLAGGNEQFF. CDR3 DNA sequence: TGTGCCAGCAGTTTGCGGCTAGCGGGGGGCAATGAGCAGTTCTTC.